These 5 T cell receptor beta chains were all obtained from the same sample, sequenced in a study of cytomegalovirus exposure and HLA in healthy donors. The PCR used 60 Vbeta and 13 Jbeta primers. Repertoires were generated with immunoSEQ multiplex PCR, while TCRdb's copy carries only in-frame clones and drops some. The data show over 75,000 clones, over 60% seen once. The source material was PBMCs. Receptor source: a male donor in good health and CMV-seropositive.

The genes are TRBV12-2 and TRBJ2-2; the table's D call, TRBD1, has no DNA check behind it. TRBV12-2 is shown as a pseudogene. This CDR3 is 17 amino acids long. The chain's CDR3 is CASRLARGRENTGELFF. The CDR3 bases are TGTGCAAGTCGCTTAGCCAGAGGCAGGGAAAACACCGGGGAGCTGTTTTTT.

This sequence joins TRBV25-1 and TRBJ1-2; 12 bases are a match to TRBD1. Looked up from germline, CDR1 is MGHDK and CDR2 is SYGVNS. The CDR3 is made up of 14 amino acids. The J segment lost 8 bases and the V segment lost 3 bases, leaving 4 bases of the junction unmatched. This CDR3 reads CASSEGDRGLGYTF. The CDR3 nucleotides read TGTGCCAGCAGTGAGGGGGACAGGGGGCTAGGCTACACCTTC.

The genes are TRBV9 and TRBJ1-6; D gene unclear. Germline V CDR1 and CDR2: SGDLS, YYNGEE. Trimming removed 0 bases from V and 0 bases from J, with 10 bases in between. This CDR3 is 17 amino acids long. The CDR3 spells CASSVATGRSYNSPLHF. The CDR3 nucleotides read TGTGCCAGCAGCGTAGCTACGGGTCGCTCCTATAATTCACCCCTCCACTTT.

This rearrangement joins TRBV4-1 to TRBJ1-2, with TRBD1 as a possible D gene (6 bases). CDR1 and CDR2 from the germline V gene are MGHRA and YSYEKL. The V gene lost 7 bases and the J gene lost 1 base, with 10 bases spanning the gap. The CDR3 is 13 residues long. CDR3 protein: CASTPDSNYGYTF. The CDR3 DNA is TGCGCCAGCACCCCGGACAGTAACTATGGCTACACCTTC.

The rearrangement joins TRBV11-2 to TRBJ2-2; D not resolved. V was pared by 3 bases and J by 0 bases, with 8 bases between. The CDR3 covers 15 residues. Per the germline V gene, CDR1 is SGHAT and CDR2 is FQNNGV. The CDR3 region has the DNA TGTGCCAGCAGCTTGGCACCCACGAACACCGGGGAGCTGTTTTTT. It translates to CASSLAPTNTGELFF.